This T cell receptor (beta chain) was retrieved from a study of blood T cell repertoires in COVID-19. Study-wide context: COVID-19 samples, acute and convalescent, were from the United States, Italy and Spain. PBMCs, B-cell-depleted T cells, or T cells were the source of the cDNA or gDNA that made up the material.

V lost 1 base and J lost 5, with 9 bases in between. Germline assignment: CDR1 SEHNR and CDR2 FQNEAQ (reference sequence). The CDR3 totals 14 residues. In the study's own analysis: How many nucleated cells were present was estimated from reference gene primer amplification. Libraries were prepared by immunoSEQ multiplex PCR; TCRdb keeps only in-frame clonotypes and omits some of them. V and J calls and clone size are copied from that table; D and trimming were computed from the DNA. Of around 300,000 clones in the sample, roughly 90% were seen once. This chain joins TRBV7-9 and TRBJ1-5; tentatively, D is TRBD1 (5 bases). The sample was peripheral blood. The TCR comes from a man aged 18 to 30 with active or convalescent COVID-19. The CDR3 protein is CASSLGGGYQPQHF. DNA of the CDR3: TGTGCCAGCAGCTTAGGGGGGGGTTATCAGCCCCAGCATTTT.